A single sample is the source of the 22 T cell receptor beta chains below, sequenced in a study of identical twins. MiXCR, run by TCRdb on the 5' RACE reads, gives a single entry per CDR3 protein. The table lists a few hundred thousand distinct CDR3 sequences, around a tenth of them singletons. The sample was also reused in another study, on yellow fever vaccine responses in identical twins.

Sequenced input: PBMCs. The receptor source for this set is a woman younger than 30 in good health.

V and J are TRBV7-2 and TRBJ2-7; 8 bases match TRBD2. Trimming removed 3 bases from V and 3 bases from J; junction bases left unmatched: 7. The CDR3 consists of 15 residues. CDR1 and CDR2 (germline): SGHTA, FQGNSA. The CDR3, as DNA: TGTGCCAGCAGCTTGGGCGCTAGCGGGCTCTACGAGCAGTACTTC. Translated: CASSLGASGLYEQYF.

This clonotype came up many times. The genes are TRBV6-1 and TRBJ2-7; possibly TRBD1 for D (5 bases). Trimming shortened V by 5 bases and J by 2 bases, and 13 bases separated the two germline ends. CDR1 is MNHNS, CDR2 SASEGT, per germline. The CDR3 extends over 14 amino acids. CDR3 sequence (DNA): TGTGCCAGCAGTCAGACAGAGATACCCTACGAGCAGTACTTC. Encoded protein: CASSQTEIPYEQYF.

This clonotype came up many times. CDR3 protein: CASSPRRQTANEKLFF. CDR3 coding DNA: TGTGCCAGCAGCCCAAGGAGACAGACTGCGAATGAAAAACTGTTTTTT. The chain employs TRBV9 and TRBJ1-4, with D possibly TRBD1 on 5 matching bases. Germline loops: CDR1 SGDLS, CDR2 YYNGEE. This CDR3 is 16 amino acids long. Trimming removed 4 bases at V and 5 bases at J, with 18 bases between.

The genes are TRBV20-1 and TRBJ2-7; D is unresolved. CDR3 length: 14 amino acids. V lost 6 bases, J lost 4 bases, and 19 bases lay in between. Germline V gives CDR1 DFQATT, CDR2 SNEGSKA (reference sequence). DNA of the CDR3: TGCAGTGCCCTTAATGACGGTGAAGGGTACGAGCAGTACTTC. This gives the protein CSALNDGEGYEQYF.

This clonotype occurred many times. This rearrangement joins TRBV20-1 to TRBJ2-3, with 7 bases identical to TRBD1. The germline V gene encodes CDR1 DFQATT and CDR2 SNEGSKA (reference sequence). J gave up 2 bases and V 5 bases, and 13 bases lay outside the gene matches. This CDR3 has 16 amino acids. CDR3 residues: CSALTVPGQTTDTQYF. CDR3 coding DNA: TGCAGTGCTCTGACGGTACCGGGACAGACCACAGATACGCAGTATTTT.

The table lists this clonotype with a few counts. The V and J genes are TRBV29-1 and TRBJ2-1; 8 nucleotides agree with TRBD1. CDR3 length: 13 residues. Germline CDR1 SQVTM, CDR2 ANQGSEA. V dropped 7 bases and J dropped 6; count of bases not matched to a gene: 8. This CDR3 reads CSARQGRSNEQFF. For the CDR3, the DNA is TGCAGCGCGAGACAGGGGCGGAGCAATGAGCAGTTCTTC.

The chain recombines TRBV20-1 with TRBJ2-1; TRBD1 agrees at 7 bases. The V and J ends lost 6 bases and 3 bases, in that order; junction bases with no gene match: 8. The CDR3 is 14 residues long. Germline values: CDR1 DFQATT, CDR2 SNEGSKA (reference sequence). The chain's CDR3 is CSAPRGQDYNEQFF. In DNA form, the CDR3 reads TGCAGTGCCCCCAGAGGACAGGACTACAATGAGCAGTTCTTC.

The count of this clonotype is one. The chain is built from TRBV27 and TRBJ2-2, with 9 nucleotides matching TRBD2. Per germline, CDR1 MNHEY and CDR2 SMNVEV (reference sequence). This CDR3 comprises 17 residues. V dropped 5 bases and J dropped 7; count of bases not matched to a gene: 14. CDR3 in amino acids: CASSPYDSGSAIGELFF. CDR3 sequence (DNA): TGTGCCAGCAGTCCGTACGATAGCGGGAGCGCAATCGGGGAGCTGTTTTTT.

CDR3 protein: CSAGGTGSQPQHF. The CDR3 DNA reads TGCAGTGCTGGCGGGACAGGGAGTCAGCCCCAGCATTTT. The V call is TRBV20-1, the J call TRBJ1-5; 9 positions agree with TRBD1. V lost 5 bases and J lost 6; bases outside the gene matches: 5. CDR3 size: 13 residues. Germline V gene lookup returns CDR1 DFQATT and CDR2 SNEGSKA (reference sequence).

This clonotype has more than one count but fewer than ten. J is TRBJ2-1 and V is TRBV2; D not resolved. Germline V gives CDR1 SNHLY, CDR2 FYNNEI. CDR3 length: 11 residues. The ends were cut back, 6 bases at V and 4 bases at J, with 4 bases in the middle. CDR3 in DNA: TGTGCCAGCAGGCAATACAATGAGCAGTTCTTC. It codes for CASRQYNEQFF.

The rearrangement uses TRBV29-1 and TRBJ1-5; D may be TRBD1 (5 bases). The CDR3 runs to 13 residues. V shed 6 bases and J shed 3 bases, with 12 bases lying between them. Per the germline V gene, CDR1 is SQVTM and CDR2 is ANQGSEA. This CDR3 reads CSVTMGDNQPQHF. DNA of the CDR3: TGCAGCGTAACCATGGGGGACAATCAGCCCCAGCATTTT.

This clonotype was detected only a few times. The chain carries TRBV20-1 and TRBJ1-2; 8 bases fit TRBD1. J gave up 4 bases and V 3 bases, and 1 base lay outside the gene matches. The germline CDR1 and CDR2 sequences are DFQATT and SNEGSKA (reference sequence). The CDR3 sequence is 12 residues long. This CDR3 reads CSARTGAYGYTF. The CDR3 bases are TGCAGTGCTAGGACAGGGGCCTATGGCTACACCTTC.

The CDR3: CSASSLSSYEQYF. In nucleotides, the CDR3 is TGCAGTGCTAGTAGCCTGAGCTCCTACGAGCAGTACTTC. V and J are TRBV20-1 and TRBJ2-7, with D unresolved. Trimming took off 3 bases at V and 0 bases at J, with 9 bases between the two ends. The length of the CDR3 is 13 residues. Germline CDR1 is DFQATT and CDR2 is SNEGSKA (reference sequence).

This clonotype was detected many times. The genes are TRBV20-1 and TRBJ2-7; the D gene is possibly TRBD2 (5 bases). The CDR3 consists of 14 residues. V was cut by 2 bases and J by 3 bases, with 14 bases left in between. Germline CDR1 and CDR2: DFQATT and SNEGSKA (reference sequence). This CDR3 is CSARLPGLYYEQYF. In DNA form, the CDR3 reads TGCAGTGCTAGATTACCTGGACTGTACTACGAGCAGTACTTC.

This clonotype occurred a few times. The V and J genes are TRBV9 and TRBJ2-3; D gene ambiguous. The CDR3 consists of 17 residues. V shed 0 bases and J shed 0 bases, with 14 bases lying between them. The germline CDR1 and CDR2 sequences are SGDLS and YYNGEE. In nucleotides, the CDR3 is TGTGCCAGCAGCGTAGGGCCCGGTGAACTGAGCACAGATACGCAGTATTTT. It translates to CASSVGPGELSTDTQYF.

This clonotype was counted a few times. The chain employs TRBV20-1 and TRBJ2-5; 11 bases line up with TRBD2. CDR3 length equals 16 residues. J gave up 2 bases and V 2 bases, and 7 bases lay outside the gene matches. Germline loops: CDR1 DFQATT, CDR2 SNEGSKA (reference sequence). The CDR3 loop is CSARNPSGGYQETQYF. DNA of the CDR3: TGCAGTGCTAGAAACCCTAGCGGGGGGTATCAAGAGACCCAGTACTTC.

Many counts were recorded for this clonotype. The rearrangement uses TRBV6-2 or TRBV6-3 and TRBJ2-1; D is undetermined. Germline V lookup: CDR1 MNHEY, CDR2 SVGEGT. The CDR3 contains 13 residues. V was cut by 2 bases and J by 0 bases, with 2 bases left in between. This CDR3 reads CASSYDSYNEQFF. CDR3 coding DNA: TGTGCCAGCAGTTACGACTCCTACAATGAGCAGTTCTTC.

There are a few counts of this clonotype. The V and J genes are TRBV6-2 or TRBV6-3 and TRBJ1-2; D gene unclear. The CDR3 covers 12 residues. Trimming removed 6 bases at V and 8 bases at J, with 13 bases between. CDR1 and CDR2 from the germline V gene are MNHEY and SVGEGT. CDR3 in amino acids: CASSPTSYGYTF. In DNA, the CDR3 is TGTGCCAGCAGCCCGACATCCTACGGCTACACCTTC.

This clonotype was observed a few times. The CDR3 bases are TGCAGTGCGCTTCAGGGGGCGCGAATGAACACTGAAGCTTTCTTT. It is translated as CSALQGARMNTEAFF. The gene calls are TRBV20-1 and TRBJ1-1; TRBD1 aligns across 8 bases. V trimming: 6 bases; J trimming: 0 bases; junction bases outside the gene matches: 9. CDR1 is DFQATT and CDR2 is SNEGSKA in the germline V gene (reference sequence). This CDR3 comprises 15 residues.

This clonotype was counted at least ten times. V gene TRBV20-1 combines with J gene TRBJ2-7; the match to TRBD1 covers 9 bases. Germline-derived CDR1 and CDR2 are DFQATT and SNEGSKA (reference sequence). The CDR3 has 13 amino acids. J was trimmed by 3 bases and V by 5 bases; bases with no gene match: 5. CDR3 sequence (DNA): TGCAGTGCTGAGAGACAGGGGGACTACGAGCAGTACTTC. Its translation: CSAERQGDYEQYF.

Many counts were recorded for this clonotype. CDR3 DNA sequence: TGTGCCAGCAGTTCCAGGGGGCCATCCTACGAGCAGTACTTC. Translation: CASSSRGPSYEQYF. This chain links TRBV12-3 or TRBV12-4 with TRBJ2-7; 8 bases fit TRBD1. The junction had 3 bases not matched to a gene; V was cut back by 4 bases and J by 1 base. The CDR3 extends over 14 amino acids.

The sample holds many counts of this clonotype. The chain has TRBV21-1 and TRBJ2-3; no DNA check was done on the table's D call, TRBD1. TRBV21-1 is classified as a pseudogene. The CDR3 extends over 14 amino acids. The CDR3 is CASIPNRDTDTQYF. The CDR3 coding sequence is TGTGCCAGCATCCCGAACAGGGACACAGATACGCAGTATTTT.